This T cell receptor (beta chain) stems from a study of blood T cell repertoires in COVID-19. The table came from immunoSEQ multiplex PCR; TCRdb's copy has only in-frame clones and leaves some out. Of roughly 100,000 clones listed, approximately 80% are singletons. This TCR was recovered from a human donor in a cohort sampled during active COVID-19. The sample comprised peripheral blood.

This CDR3 is CASSLIGGGPGETQYF. The CDR3 DNA follows: TGTGCCAGCAGCTTGATCGGGGGGGGGCCTGGAGAGACCCAGTACTTC. This rearrangement joins TRBV5-4 to TRBJ2-5, with TRBD2 matching over 8 bases. The CDR3 is made up of 16 amino acids. The germline V gene has CDR1 SGHNT and CDR2 YYREEE (reference sequence). The junction had 9 bases not matched to a gene; V was cut back by 1 base and J by 4 bases.